A single sample gave rise to the 32 T cell receptor beta chains below, sequenced in a study of Graves' ophthalmopathy and Graves' hyperthyroidism. Amplification of TCR beta CDR3 regions used RNA transcripts. The first round was an RT-PCR with HTBI primers, and the second round was a multiplex PCR. TCRdb ran MiXCR on the multiplex PCR reads and lists one entry per CDR3 protein. The data contain around 470,000 distinct CDR3 sequences, 14% of them singletons. Material: blood. The origin of the receptors is a woman aged 25 to 39 with Graves' ophthalmopathy.

The table lists this clonotype with many counts. The chain links TRBV29-1 to TRBJ1-1; 7 bases line up with TRBD1. The CDR3 has 15 residues. The J segment lost 5 bases and the V segment lost 3 bases, leaving 12 bases of the junction unmatched. The germline V gene encodes CDR1 SQVTM and CDR2 ANQGSEA. The CDR3 spells CSVEGYTGARTEAFF. For the CDR3, the DNA is TGCAGCGTTGAGGGTTACACAGGGGCGAGGACTGAAGCTTTCTTT.

This clonotype was recorded many times. This chain joins TRBV12-3 or TRBV12-4 and TRBJ2-6; D not resolved. This CDR3 is built from 14 residues. Trimming took off 2 bases at V and 4 bases at J, with 6 bases between the two ends. CDR3 sequence reads: CASSLPPGANVLTF. DNA for the CDR3: TGTGCCAGCAGTTTACCCCCGGGGGCCAACGTCCTGACTTTC.

In regard to this clonotype: This may come from a read error, since a much larger clone is one base off. This chain links TRBV3-1 with TRBJ2-7; the D gene is possibly TRBD2 (6 bases). The CDR3 is 15 amino acids. From germline, CDR1 is LGHDT and CDR2 YNNKEL (reference sequence). Trimming pared 4 bases from V and 6 bases from J, leaving 19 bases between. CDR3 DNA sequence: TGTGCCAGCAGCCCCCTTAGCGGACCTGCCCCCGAGCAGTACTTC. Amino acids: CASSPLSGPAPEQYF.

At least ten counts were recorded for this clonotype. The chain recombines TRBV12-3 or TRBV12-4 with TRBJ1-1; maybe TRBD1 (5 bases). There are 14 residues in the CDR3. The V end was cut by 4 bases, the J end by 11 bases, with 20 bases between. The CDR3 protein is CASSSWDGRDEAFF. CDR3 bases: TGTGCCAGCAGTTCCTGGGACGGACGCGATGAGGCTTTCTTT.

This clonotype was seen ten or more times. The gene calls are TRBV7-9 and TRBJ1-1, with no clear D. The CDR3 is 15 residues long. The germline V and J ends were trimmed by 2 bases and 3 bases, with 13 bases remaining between them. Per germline, CDR1 SEHNR and CDR2 FQNEAQ (reference sequence). The CDR3 nucleotides read TGTGCCAGCAGCTTATACACACCTGGGGACACTGAAGCTTTCTTT. It codes for CASSLYTPGDTEAFF.

In this sample, this clonotype turned up many times. The chain links TRBV6-1 to TRBJ2-2; 8 positions match TRBD2. Germline CDR1 and CDR2: MNHNS and SASEGT. The CDR3 totals 17 residues. V lost 5 bases, J lost 0 bases, and 8 bases stayed unmatched. CDR3 nucleotide sequence: TGTGCCAGCAGTACCGGGACTAGGGTCGCGAACACCGGGGAGCTGTTTTTT. Translated, it gives CASSTGTRVANTGELFF.

At least ten counts were recorded for this clonotype. This chain joins TRBV12-3 or TRBV12-4 and TRBJ2-7; D might be TRBD2 (5 bases). V shed 8 bases and J shed 5 bases, with 19 bases lying between them. This CDR3 contains 14 residues. The DNA of the CDR3 is TGTGCCAGCTCCTACGCGGGCAGGACGAACGAGCAGTACTTC. Protein sequence: CASSYAGRTNEQYF.

Note on this clonotype: Here the CDR3 omits its conserved ending phenylalanine or tryptophan, so a read error is the likely source. The CDR3 here is CASRNRGSRYEQYY. In DNA form, the CDR3 reads TGTGCCAGCAGAAATAGGGGGTCGCGGTACGAGCAGTACTAC. This chain connects TRBV28 to TRBJ2-7, with a possible D match to TRBD1 (6 bases). Germline V lookup: CDR1 MDHEN, CDR2 SYDVKM. The CDR3 contains 14 residues. Trimming stripped 6 bases from V and 4 bases from J, with 16 bases between.

Many counts were recorded for this clonotype. The CDR3, as DNA: TGCAGCGAGACAGGGGGCGTTAACTATGGCTACACCTTC. Translation gives CSETGGVNYGYTF. J is TRBJ1-2 and V is TRBV29-1; the match to TRBD1 covers 10 bases. The V gene's germline CDR1 is SQVTM and CDR2 ANQGSEA. CDR3 size: 13 residues. J lost 1 base, V lost 7 bases, and 3 bases had no gene match.

This clonotype was seen ten or more times. The chain joins TRBV6-2 or TRBV6-3 to TRBJ2-5, with no clear D. Germline V gives CDR1 MNHEY, CDR2 SVGEGT. With 6 bases removed from V and 2 bases from J, the gap between germline ends came to 10 bases. The CDR3 runs to 13 residues. CDR3 loop: CASSQQSQETQYF. The CDR3 DNA sequence: TGTGCCAGCAGCCAGCAGAGTCAAGAGACCCAGTACTTC.

The J gene is TRBJ2-4, the V gene TRBV6-1; D possibly corresponds to TRBD1 (6 bases). CDR3 size: 15 residues. The germline V gene encodes CDR1 MNHNS and CDR2 SASEGT. V was shortened by 0 bases and J by 8 bases, with 14 bases between the two germline ends. This CDR3 is CASSEATGNSDIQYF. As DNA, the CDR3 is TGTGCCAGCAGTGAAGCAACAGGGAATTCGGACATTCAGTACTTC.

This chain uses TRBV30 with TRBJ1-1; 9 bases match TRBD1. J lost 9 bases, V lost 2 bases, and 4 bases had no gene match. CDR3 size: 12 residues. Germline CDR1 GTSNPN, CDR2 SVGIG (reference sequence). The CDR3: CAWSRGQGKAFF. DNA for the CDR3: TGTGCCTGGAGTAGGGGACAGGGAAAAGCTTTCTTT.

This clonotype was seen many times. The chain recombines TRBV28 with TRBJ1-2; D gene unclear. Trimming left V 2 bases short and J 2 bases short, with 9 bases between. The CDR3 extends over 14 amino acids. Germline assignment: CDR1 MDHEN and CDR2 SYDVKM. CDR3 sequence reads: CASSLGRTNYGYTF. CDR3 nucleotide sequence: TGTGCCAGCAGTTTAGGGCGGACCAACTATGGCTACACCTTC.

In this sample, this clonotype turned up many times. The genes are TRBV12-3 or TRBV12-4 and TRBJ2-7, with 7 bases aligning to TRBD2. The trim removed 3 bases at V and 3 bases at J, leaving 8 bases unmatched. This CDR3 is 15 amino acids long. The CDR3 region has the DNA TGTGCCAGCAGTTTCGGGGAGGGAACTATCTACGAGCAGTACTTC. The encoded protein is CASSFGEGTIYEQYF.

This clonotype occurred many times. This sequence joins TRBV6-5 and TRBJ1-3; TRBD1 might be the D (5 bases). This CDR3 spans 16 amino acids. Germline V CDR1 and CDR2: MNHEY, SVGAGI. The V end was cut by 2 bases, the J end by 0 bases, with 11 bases between. The CDR3 region has the DNA TGTGCCAGCAGTTACGGGGCCCTGGCCTCTGGAAACACCATATATTTT. Translation gives CASSYGALASGNTIYF.

The rearrangement links TRBV20-1 to TRBJ1-1; tentatively, D is TRBD1 (6 bases). Germline V gene data show CDR1 as DFQATT and CDR2 as SNEGSKA (reference sequence). Trimming removed 5 bases from V and 2 bases from J, with 21 bases in between. The CDR3 has 16 amino acids. The CDR3 nucleotides read TGCAGTGCTGCTTCGGGGGCACAGGTGCCTAACACTGAAGCTTTCTTT. It translates to CSAASGAQVPNTEAFF.

This chain connects TRBV6-5 to TRBJ2-7; D is unresolved. V was trimmed by 5 bases and J by 2 bases, leaving 16 bases between them. The CDR3 covers 15 residues. The V gene's germline CDR1 is MNHEY and CDR2 SVGAGI. CDR3 in DNA: TGTGCCAGCAGTAACCCCACACGGTTAGCCTACGAGCAGTACTTC. Protein product: CASSNPTRLAYEQYF.

This clonotype occurred many times. The rearrangement uses TRBV2 and TRBJ2-5; D is uncertain. The CDR3 totals 15 residues. From germline, CDR1 is SNHLY and CDR2 FYNNEI. V was clipped by 8 bases and J by 1 base, with 17 bases between them. The CDR3 here is CASQGSMGFQETQYF. The CDR3 nucleotides read TGTGCCAGCCAAGGATCTATGGGGTTCCAAGAGACCCAGTACTTC.

There are many counts of this clonotype. This chain uses TRBV20-1 with TRBJ1-6; perhaps TRBD1 as D (5 bases). Germline values: CDR1 DFQATT, CDR2 SNEGSKA (reference sequence). The ends were cut back, 0 bases at V and 13 bases at J, with 10 bases in the middle. CDR3 size: 12 residues. The CDR3 loop reads CSARDWGHPLHF. The CDR3 DNA sequence: TGCAGTGCTAGAGATTGGGGCCATCCCCTCCACTTT.

This chain links TRBV12-3 or TRBV12-4 with TRBJ1-2; D is unresolved. Trimming removed 2 bases at V and 6 bases at J, with 13 bases between. The CDR3 is 14 residues long. CDR3 protein: CASSLREAYNGYTF. DNA for the CDR3: TGTGCCAGCAGTTTACGTGAGGCGTACAATGGCTACACCTTC.

This clonotype was picked up many times. The chain is built from TRBV15 and TRBJ1-1; 7 bases are shared with TRBD1. Per germline, CDR1 LNHNV and CDR2 YYDKDF (reference sequence). CDR3 length: 15 residues. Germline trimming cut 5 bases from V and 2 bases from J; bases unmatched to any gene: 8. CDR3 protein: CATSPGPGGNTEAFF. In DNA, the CDR3 is TGTGCCACCAGCCCAGGGCCAGGGGGTAACACTGAAGCTTTCTTT.

This clonotype was seen at least ten times. The chain recombines TRBV6-2 or TRBV6-3 with TRBJ2-5, with 9 bases matching TRBD2. The CDR3 spans 14 residues. The germline V gene has CDR1 MNHEY and CDR2 SVGEGT. The CDR3: CTTSSGILQETQYF. The CDR3 DNA is TGTACTACGTCTAGCGGGATCCTACAAGAGACCCAGTACTTC.

At least ten counts were recorded for this clonotype. This rearrangement joins TRBV6-1 to TRBJ1-2; D unresolved. V was pared by 6 bases and J by 0 bases, with 14 bases between. Germline V gene data show CDR1 as MNHNS and CDR2 as SASEGT. This CDR3 has 15 amino acids. DNA for the CDR3: TGTGCCAGCAGACTATACCGGGATCCTAACTATGGCTACACCTTC. It codes for CASRLYRDPNYGYTF.

The V call is TRBV20-1, the J call TRBJ2-7; no definite D call. The CDR3 has 14 residues. Looked up from germline, CDR1 is DFQATT and CDR2 is SNEGSKA (reference sequence). Deletions cut 1 base from V and 0 bases from J, with 10 bases between. CDR3 region: CSARVGSSSYEQYF. For the CDR3, the DNA is TGCAGTGCTAGAGTTGGGTCGAGCTCCTACGAGCAGTACTTC.

This chain links TRBV24-1 with TRBJ2-7; D gene ambiguous. Germline-derived CDR1 and CDR2 are KGHDR and SFDVKD. This CDR3 contains 15 residues. Trimming removed 9 bases at V and 7 bases at J, with 24 bases between. DNA of the CDR3: TGTGCCACCTCATCTGAGCCGCCGCCCCCATGGGAGCAGTACTTC. Its translation: CATSSEPPPPWEQYF.

This clonotype was detected many times. This chain connects TRBV12-3 or TRBV12-4 to TRBJ2-5, with a possible D match to TRBD2 (6 bases). Trimming pared 4 bases from V and 5 bases from J, leaving 11 bases between. The CDR3 sequence is 13 residues long. The CDR3 coding sequence is TGTGCCAGCAGTTCTTGGGGGGAGGAGACCCAGTACTTC. This translates into CASSSWGEETQYF.

This clonotype was detected ten times or more. The rearrangement uses TRBV28 and TRBJ1-1; no firm D call. CDR1 and CDR2 from the germline V gene are MDHEN and SYDVKM. The CDR3 covers 17 residues. V lost 4 bases and J 0 bases, leaving 18 bases between the germline ends. CDR3 sequence (DNA): TGTGCCAGCAGTTCCACGAGGGTAGGGAGGGTGAACACTGAAGCTTTCTTT. Its translation is CASSSTRVGRVNTEAFF. Looking up the rest from reference TRBV28 and TRBJ1-1 gives the full variable domain: DVKVTQSSRYLVKRTGEKVFLECVQDMDHENMFWYRQDPGLGLRLIYFSYDVKMKEKGDIPEGYSVSREKKERFSLILESASTNQTSMYLCASSSTRVGRVNTEAFFGQGTRLTVV.

This clonotype was found many times. J is TRBJ2-7 and V is TRBV28, with D hard to call. Trimming pared 6 bases from V and 2 bases from J, leaving 14 bases between. The length of the CDR3 is 14 residues. CDR1 is MDHEN, CDR2 SYDVKM, per germline. The CDR3 coding sequence is TGTGCCAGCAGGCTCAGACGGAGACCCTACGAGCAGTACTTC. Translating gives CASRLRRRPYEQYF.

In its sample, this clonotype was seen many times. This chain connects TRBV6-1 to TRBJ1-3; D perhaps matches TRBD1 (6 bases). Germline V gives CDR1 MNHNS, CDR2 SASEGT. The CDR3 is made up of 14 amino acids. V lost 7 bases, J lost 0 bases, and 10 bases lay in between. The CDR3 loop reads CASKDRHSGNTIYF. As DNA, the CDR3 is TGTGCCAGCAAGGACAGACACTCTGGAAACACCATATATTTT.

This clonotype occurred many times. The chain has TRBV28 and TRBJ2-5; the D gene is possibly TRBD1 (7 bases). The CDR3 length is 11 residues. Germline values: CDR1 MDHEN, CDR2 SYDVKM. Deletions cut 9 bases from V and 7 bases from J, with 12 bases between. CDR3 bases: TGTGCCAGTAGACAGGGAGGGACCCAGTACTTC. As protein: CASRQGGTQYF.

There are many counts of this clonotype. The chain links TRBV12-3 or TRBV12-4 to TRBJ1-1, with 8 bases fitting TRBD1. The CDR3 spans 13 residues. V dropped 11 bases and J dropped 2; count of bases not matched to a gene: 7. Here the CDR3 DNA reads TGTGCCTGCAATCAGGGGGCTAACACTGAAGCTTTCTTT. Translating it yields CACNQGANTEAFF.

This clonotype came up many times. The gene calls are TRBV28 and TRBJ2-7, with D unclear. The CDR3 has 12 amino acids. The germline V gene encodes CDR1 MDHEN and CDR2 SYDVKM. Trimming cost V 6 bases and J 12 bases, with 18 bases left between them. In DNA form, the CDR3 reads TGTGCCAGCAGGTCTACAGATACCCCTTGGTACTTC. This encodes CASRSTDTPWYF.